The clone carrying this T cell receptor (beta chain) was found a few times. Its antigen is currently unknown. Relative to the germline gene, one junction end is altered; a read error may explain this. Template switching with 5'RACE generated the TCR cDNA and added a universal primer site and UMIs. In TCRdb, the 5' RACE reads were re-called with MiXCR into one record per CDR3 protein. Here the sample spans some 600,000 distinct CDR3 sequences, over 9% being singletons. This record comes from a study of T cells after yellow fever vaccination. Whole-study results and caveats: Within FACS-sorted repertoires, abundant clonotypes contaminating from the bulk population could be present.

Sequencing used PBMCs, obtained on the day of the yellow fever booster vaccination. The clonotype comes from a man younger than 40 who received the YFV17D yellow fever vaccine.

The CDR3: CASSPLPGVSYEQYF. For the CDR3, the DNA is TGTGCTAGCAGCCCATTGCCGGGAGTCAGCTACGAGCAGTACTTC. The chain combines TRBV7-7 with TRBJ2-7; D might be TRBD2 (6 bases). Germline V gene sequence: CDR1 SSHAT, CDR2 FNYEAQ (reference sequence). There are 15 residues in the CDR3.